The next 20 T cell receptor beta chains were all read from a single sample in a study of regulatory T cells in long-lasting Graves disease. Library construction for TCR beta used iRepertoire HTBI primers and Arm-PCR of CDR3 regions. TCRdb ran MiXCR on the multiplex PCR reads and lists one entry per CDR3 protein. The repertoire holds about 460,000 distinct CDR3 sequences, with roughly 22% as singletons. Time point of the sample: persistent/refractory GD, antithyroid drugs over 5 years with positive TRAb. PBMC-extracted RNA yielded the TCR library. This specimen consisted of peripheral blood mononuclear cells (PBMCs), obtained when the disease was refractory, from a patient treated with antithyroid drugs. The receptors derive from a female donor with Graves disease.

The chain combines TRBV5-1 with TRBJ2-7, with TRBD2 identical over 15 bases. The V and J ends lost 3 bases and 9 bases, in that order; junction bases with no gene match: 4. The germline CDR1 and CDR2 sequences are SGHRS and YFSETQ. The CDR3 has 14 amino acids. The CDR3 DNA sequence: TGCGCCAGCAGCTGGGGACTAGCGGGAGGCGTGCAGTACTTC. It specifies CASSWGLAGGVQYF.

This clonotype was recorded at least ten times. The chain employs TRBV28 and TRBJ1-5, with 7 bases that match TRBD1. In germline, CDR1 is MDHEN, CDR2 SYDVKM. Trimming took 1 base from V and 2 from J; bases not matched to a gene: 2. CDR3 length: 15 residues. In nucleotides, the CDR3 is TGTGCCAGCAGTTTATCAACAGGGGGCAATCAGCCCCAGCATTTT. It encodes CASSLSTGGNQPQHF.

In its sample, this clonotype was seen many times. CDR3: CASSTRTGSEQYF. CDR3 coding DNA: TGTGCCAGCAGCACCCGGACAGGGAGCGAGCAGTACTTC. This rearrangement joins TRBV11-3 to TRBJ2-7; 8 bases are shared with TRBD1. With 5 bases clipped from V and 6 bases from J, the junction kept 6 bases outside the gene matches. The germline gives CDR1 SGHNT, CDR2 YENEEA. The CDR3 length is 13 residues.

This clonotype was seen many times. CDR3 loop: CASSFGGPGKNIQYF. CDR3 in DNA: TGTGCCAGCAGTTTTGGGGGGCCGGGGAAAAACATTCAGTACTTC. The chain recombines TRBV12-3 or TRBV12-4 with TRBJ2-4; D is perhaps TRBD1 or TRBD2 (6 bases each). This CDR3 has 15 amino acids. Trimming stripped 3 bases from V and 4 bases from J, with 13 bases between.

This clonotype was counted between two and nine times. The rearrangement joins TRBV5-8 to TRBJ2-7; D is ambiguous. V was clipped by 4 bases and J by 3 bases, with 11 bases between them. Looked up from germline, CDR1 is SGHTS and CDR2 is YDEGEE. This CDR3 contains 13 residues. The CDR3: CASSLGFDYEQYF. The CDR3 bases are TGTGCCAGCAGCCTCGGATTCGACTACGAGCAGTACTTC.

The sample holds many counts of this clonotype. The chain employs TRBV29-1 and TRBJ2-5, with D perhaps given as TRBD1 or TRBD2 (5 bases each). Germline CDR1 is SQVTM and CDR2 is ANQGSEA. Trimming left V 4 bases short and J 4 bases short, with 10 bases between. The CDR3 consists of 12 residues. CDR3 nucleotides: TGCAGCGTTGCCCGGGACCGAGAGACCCAGTACTTC. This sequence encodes CSVARDRETQYF.

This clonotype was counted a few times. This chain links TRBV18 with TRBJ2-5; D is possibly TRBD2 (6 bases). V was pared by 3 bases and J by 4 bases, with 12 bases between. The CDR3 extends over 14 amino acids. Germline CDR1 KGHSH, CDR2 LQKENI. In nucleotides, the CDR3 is TGTGCCAGCTCACCGGGGAGGTATCCAGAGACCCAGTACTTC. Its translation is CASSPGRYPETQYF. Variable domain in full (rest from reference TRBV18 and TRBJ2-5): NAGVMQNPRHLVRRRGQEARLRCSPMKGHSHVYWYRQLPEEGLKFMVYLQKENIIDESGMPKERFSAEFPKEGPSILRIQQVVRGDSAAYFCASSPGRYPETQYFGPGTRLLVL.

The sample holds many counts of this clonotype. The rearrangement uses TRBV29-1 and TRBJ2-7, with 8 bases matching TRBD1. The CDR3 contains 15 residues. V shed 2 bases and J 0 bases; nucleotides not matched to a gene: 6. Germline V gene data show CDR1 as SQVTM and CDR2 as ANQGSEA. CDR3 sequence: CSVETDRGHSYEQYF. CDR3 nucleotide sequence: TGCAGCGTTGAAACCGACAGGGGCCACTCCTACGAGCAGTACTTC.

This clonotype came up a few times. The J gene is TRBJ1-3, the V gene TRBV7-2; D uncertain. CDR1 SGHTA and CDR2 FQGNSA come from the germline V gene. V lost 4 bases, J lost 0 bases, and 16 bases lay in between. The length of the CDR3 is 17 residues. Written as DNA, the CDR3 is TGTGCCAGCAGCTACCGGATTACAGACCGCTCTGGAAACACCATATATTTT. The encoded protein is CASSYRITDRSGNTIYF.

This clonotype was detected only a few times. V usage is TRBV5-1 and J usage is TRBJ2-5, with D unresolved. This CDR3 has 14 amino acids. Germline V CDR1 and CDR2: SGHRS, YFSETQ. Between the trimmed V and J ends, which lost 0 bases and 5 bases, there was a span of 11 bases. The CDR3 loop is CASSLVPGPETQYF. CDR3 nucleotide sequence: TGCGCCAGCAGCTTGGTCCCTGGACCCGAGACCCAGTACTTC.

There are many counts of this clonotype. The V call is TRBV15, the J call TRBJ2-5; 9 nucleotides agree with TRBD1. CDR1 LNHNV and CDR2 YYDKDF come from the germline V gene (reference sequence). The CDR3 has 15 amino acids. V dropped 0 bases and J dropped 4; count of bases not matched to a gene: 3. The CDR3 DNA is TGTGCCACCAGCAGAGATACGACAGGGGGAGAGACCCAGTACTTC. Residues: CATSRDTTGGETQYF.

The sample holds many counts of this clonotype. The CDR3 DNA is TGTGCCAGCAGTTACTCGACGACAGCTTATAGCAATCAGCCCCAGCATTTT. The encoded protein is CASSYSTTAYSNQPQHF. This rearrangement joins TRBV6-5 to TRBJ1-5; tentative D call: TRBD1 (5 bases). This CDR3 has 17 residues. Trimming took 0 bases from V and 0 from J, leaving 12 bases between them. CDR1 and CDR2 from the germline V gene are MNHEY and SVGAGI.

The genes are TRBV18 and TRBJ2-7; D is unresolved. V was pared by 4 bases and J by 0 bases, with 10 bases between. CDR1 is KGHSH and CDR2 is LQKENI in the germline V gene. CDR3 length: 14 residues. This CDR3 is CASSLETVSYEQYF. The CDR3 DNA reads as TGTGCCAGCTCACTGGAAACAGTCTCCTACGAGCAGTACTTC.

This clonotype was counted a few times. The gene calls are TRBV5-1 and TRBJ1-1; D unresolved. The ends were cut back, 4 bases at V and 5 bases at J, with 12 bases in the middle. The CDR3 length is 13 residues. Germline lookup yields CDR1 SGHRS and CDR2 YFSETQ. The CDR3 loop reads CASSKTLETEAFF. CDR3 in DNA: TGCGCCAGCAGCAAGACCCTGGAGACTGAAGCTTTCTTT.

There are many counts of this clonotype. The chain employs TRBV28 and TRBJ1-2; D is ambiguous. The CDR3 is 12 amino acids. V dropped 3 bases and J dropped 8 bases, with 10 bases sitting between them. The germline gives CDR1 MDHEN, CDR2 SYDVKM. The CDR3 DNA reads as TGTGCCAGCAGTTTGGTTCGAGGCGGCTACACCTTC. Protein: CASSLVRGGYTF.

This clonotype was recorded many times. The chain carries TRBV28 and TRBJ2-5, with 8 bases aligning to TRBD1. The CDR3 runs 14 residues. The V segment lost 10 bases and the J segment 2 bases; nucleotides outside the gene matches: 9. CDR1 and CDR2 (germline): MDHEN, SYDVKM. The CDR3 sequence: CATRGQGAQETQYF. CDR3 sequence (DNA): TGTGCCACGCGAGGGCAGGGGGCACAAGAGACCCAGTACTTC. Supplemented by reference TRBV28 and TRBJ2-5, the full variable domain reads DVKVTQSSRYLVKRTGEKVFLECVQDMDHENMFWYRQDPGLGLRLIYFSYDVKMKEKGDIPEGYSVSREKKERFSLILESASTNQTSMYLCATRGQGAQETQYFGPGTRLLVL.

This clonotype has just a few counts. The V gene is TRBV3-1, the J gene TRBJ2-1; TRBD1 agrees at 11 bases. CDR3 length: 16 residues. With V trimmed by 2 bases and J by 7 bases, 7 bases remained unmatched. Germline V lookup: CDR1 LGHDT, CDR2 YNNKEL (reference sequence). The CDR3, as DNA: TGTGCCAGCAGCCAACCTCTCCGGGACAGGGGGAATGAGCAGTTCTTC. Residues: CASSQPLRDRGNEQFF.

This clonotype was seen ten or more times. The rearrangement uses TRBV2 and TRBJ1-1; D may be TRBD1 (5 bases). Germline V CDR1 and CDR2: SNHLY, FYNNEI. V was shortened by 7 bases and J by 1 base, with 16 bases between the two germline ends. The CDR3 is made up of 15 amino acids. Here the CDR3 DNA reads TGTGCCAGCATTGGGACTTGGTCCCCGAACACTGAAGCTTTCTTT. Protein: CASIGTWSPNTEAFF.

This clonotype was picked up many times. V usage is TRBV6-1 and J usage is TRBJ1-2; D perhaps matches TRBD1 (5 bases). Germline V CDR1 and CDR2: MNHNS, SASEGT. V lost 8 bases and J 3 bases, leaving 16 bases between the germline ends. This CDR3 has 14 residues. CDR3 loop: CASGTHDGDYGYTF. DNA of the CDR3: TGTGCCAGCGGGACCCATGACGGGGACTATGGCTACACCTTC.

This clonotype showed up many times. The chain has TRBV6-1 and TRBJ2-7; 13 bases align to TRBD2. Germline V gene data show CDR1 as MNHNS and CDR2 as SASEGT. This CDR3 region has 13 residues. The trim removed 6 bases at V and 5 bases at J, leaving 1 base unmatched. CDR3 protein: CASRGLAGDEQYF. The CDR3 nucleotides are TGTGCCAGCAGAGGACTAGCGGGAGACGAGCAGTACTTC.